One T cell receptor beta chain is described in this entry. The antigen is undetermined. This sample is part of a study of T cells in narcolepsy. Points from the study as a whole: Autoreactive clonotypes reportedly recurred in blood of same and different patients, not controls.

Method: immunoSEQ multiplex PCR; TCRdb's copy keeps in-frame clones and lacks some. Of some 30,000 clones in the sample, over 75% are singletons; the top ten hold around 1%. This CDR3 has 13 residues. Trimming stripped 6 bases from V and 5 bases from J, with 13 bases between. Germline values: CDR1 MNHEY, CDR2 SMNVEV (reference sequence). The chain carries TRBV27 and TRBJ1-1; D ambiguous. This TCR came from a human donor in good health. Sequencing was carried out using memory (CD45RA-) CD4+ T cells from blood. The CDR3 region has the DNA TGTGCCAGCAGGGGGAGGACTGAGACTGAAGCTTTCTTT. Amino acids: CASRGRTETEAFF.